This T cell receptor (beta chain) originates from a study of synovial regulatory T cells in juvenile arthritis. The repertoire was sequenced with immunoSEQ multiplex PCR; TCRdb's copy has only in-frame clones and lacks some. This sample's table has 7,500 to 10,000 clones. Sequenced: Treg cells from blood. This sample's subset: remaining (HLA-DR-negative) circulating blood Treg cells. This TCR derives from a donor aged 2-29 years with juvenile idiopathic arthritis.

The CDR3: CASSSRGGDYEQYF. This chain joins TRBV4-1 and TRBJ2-7; TCRdb reports TRBD2, a call that lacks DNA to check it against. The CDR3 covers 14 residues. Only the protein is available. Germline V gives CDR1 MGHRA, CDR2 YSYEKL.